This T cell receptor (beta chain) is drawn from a study of blood T cell repertoires in COVID-19 (dated by TCRdb to the early 2020s). Study-wide context: Samples from collaborators originated in the United States, Italy and Spain and spanned both the acute and convalescent phases of COVID-19. The material from the prospective study consisted of cDNA or gDNA derived from T cells, B-cell-depleted T cells, or PBMCs. Subjects who had been exposed to COVID-19, were actively infected with it, or had recovered from it provided the deeply sampled blood TCRbeta repertoires that made up the dataset. The sample metadata nearly always contained a de-identified subject ID, COVID-19 status, age in years and sex. The repertoires were released in a freely available public database intended as a resource for research on the immune response to SARS-CoV-2. Samples were obtained from the ongoing ImmuneRACE study (first 160 participants) and from approximately 1,200 subjects provided by 6 global collaborators. Where available, HLA class I and class II types were obtained from metadata supplied by the sample provider rather than from assay-based typing.

Whole blood was collected in K2EDTA tubes by collaborating institutions according to the institutions' own protocols. For TCRbeta analysis, collaborators shipped samples in one of three forms: frozen whole blood, isolated PBMCs, or DNA extracted from either of those sample types. Concerning this clone: The specificity of this receptor is unknown. No much larger clone exists at a distance of one base, and base qualities are not known.

Points the paper makes about the study in general: How much clinical and demographic metadata was included differed by source and by participant, and the metadata was provided uncurated.

Compared with germline, V lacks 4 bases and J lacks 4 bases; bases without a gene match: 11. The germline V gene specifies KGHDR as CDR1 and SFDVKD as CDR2. Reading from cysteine to phenylalanine, the CDR3 counts 18 amino acids. Just CDR3 DNA is preserved here, 54 bases in frame from base 1. The immunoSEQ Assay, a bias-controlled multiplex PCR, was used to amplify TCRbeta CDR3 regions from genomic DNA. The source study handled its data this way. The number of nucleated cells in each sample was estimated from the amplification of reference gene primers within the assay. To quantify the absolute abundance of each unique TCRbeta CDR3 rearrangement, sequence reads were collapsed and filtered. For each sample, productive Simpson clonality was calculated as the square root of Simpson's diversity index over productive rearrangements. The table was pulled from immuneACCESS by TCRdb, which kept in-frame rearrangements only. Such tables lose some clones; where checked, under half of the loss comes from unresolved V genes, and the rest has no known cause. V and J calls plus clone size are reproduced from that table; the DNA served to infer D and trimming. Counted in this sample were about 68,000 clones; about nine tenths of them appeared once. The ten largest account for approximately 8.4% of the sample.

The sequence joins TRBV24-1 to TRBJ2-3; 12 bases in the junction line up with TRBD1. This receptor was identified in a man aged 30-40 years with acute or convalescent COVID-19. The specimen sequenced was peripheral blood. This receptor has the CDR3 CATSDPGTGGLTSDTQYF. The bases read TGTGCCACCAGTGACCCCGGGACAGGGGGCCTGACATCAGATACGCAGTATTTT.